This T cell receptor (beta chain) emerged from a study of radiation and T cells in renal cell carcinoma. Indicated time point: blood 2 weeks post-SBRT. Specified treatment: 15 Gy SBRT to primary tumor, nephrectomy 4 weeks later. The patient's renal cell carcinoma had clear cell pathology. This table comes from immunoSEQ multiplex PCR, and its TCRdb copy is limited to in-frame clones, with some not included. The sample carries some 130,000 clones, 85% to 90% recorded once. Germline assignment: CDR1 MNHNY and CDR2 SVGAGI (reference sequence). Trimming removed 7 bases from V and 2 bases from J; junction bases left unmatched: 6. This CDR3 comprises 15 residues.

The material sequenced was blood, taken from a patient whose treatment included radiotherapy and nephrectomy. The sequence came from a woman between 65 and 79 years old with renal cell carcinoma. This chain connects TRBV6-6 to TRBJ1-5; 9 bases line up with TRBD1. For the CDR3, the DNA is TGTGCCAGCAACACAGGGGGCGGGGGCAATCAGCCCCAGCATTTT. It specifies CASNTGGGGNQPQHF.